Below, 2 T cell receptor beta chains from the same sample are listed, as sequenced in a study of OX40 agonist ivuxolimab in advanced cancers. Repertoires were generated with immunoSEQ multiplex PCR, while TCRdb's copy carries only in-frame clones and drops some. The sample holds tens of thousands of clones, around 93% seen once. This specimen consisted of CD4+ or CD8+ T cells sorted from blood, obtained in a trial of the OX40 agonist ivuxolimab. Receptors originate from an adult with an advanced solid tumor such as melanoma, head and neck, liver or kidney cancer.

J is TRBJ2-2 and V is TRBV15; D is undetermined. V was shortened by 1 base and J by 6 bases, with 9 bases between the two germline ends. Germline values: CDR1 LNHNV, CDR2 YYDKDF (reference sequence). The CDR3 consists of 14 residues. The CDR3 sequence is CATSRVWMAGELFF. The CDR3 DNA reads TGTGCCACCAGCAGAGTGTGGATGGCCGGGGAGCTGTTTTTT.

The genes are TRBV10-3 and TRBJ1-1; 7 positions match TRBD1. CDR3 length equals 15 residues. The V segment lost 0 bases and the J segment 4 bases; nucleotides outside the gene matches: 5. Germline assignment: CDR1 ENHRY and CDR2 SYGVKD. In nucleotides, the CDR3 is TGTGCCATCAGTGAGTCGCAAAGGGGGCCCACTGAAGCTTTCTTT. Encoded protein: CAISESQRGPTEAFF.